This T cell receptor beta chain originates from a study of T-cell memory formation after mild COVID-19. Across the study: The study found TCR clusters largely donor specific.

The 5'RACE method, run with constant-segment primers, produced TCR alpha and TCR beta cDNA libraries (carrying sample barcodes and UMIs). One entry per CDR3 protein results from TCRdb running MiXCR on the 5' RACE reads. The top ten hold roughly an eighth of the sample, which has about half a million distinct CDR3 sequences, 15% to 20% seen once. Regarding the study as a whole: Mainly CM and EM harbored the contracting CD4+ clones; mainly EMRA harbored the CD8+ ones. What remained unconfirmed was the SARS-CoV-2 specificity of second-wave clones peaking on day 37.

The CDR3 loop spans 11 amino acids. Trimming left V 4 bases short and J 3 bases short, with 4 bases between. CDR1 and CDR2 from the germline V gene are GTSNPN and SVGIG (reference sequence). A note on this clonotype: The antigen is unknown. Just one base apart from a much larger clone, this may be a read error.

The sequence was obtained from an adult woman who had mild COVID-19 (a few samples of this study predate the infection). Cell type and time point are not known. The genes are TRBV30 and TRBJ2-1; D is unresolved. The sequencing sample was made of PBMCs or a T cell subset sorted from them (not recorded which). CDR3 sequence reads: CAWKDYNEQFF. DNA for the CDR3: TGTGCCTGGAAGGACTACAATGAGCAGTTCTTC.